These 26 T cell receptor beta chains were all obtained from the same sample, sequenced in a study of blood T cell repertoires in COVID-19. Produced via immunoSEQ multiplex PCR; TCRdb's table is partial and in-frame only. The table records about 230,000 clones, 81% of them present only once. Material for sequencing was peripheral blood. Receptors were obtained from a woman older than 75 with acute or convalescent COVID-19.

The chain employs TRBV19 and TRBJ2-1; D is uncertain. V shed 8 bases and J shed 3 bases, with 5 bases lying between them. CDR1 LNHDA and CDR2 SQIVND come from the germline V gene (reference sequence). The length of the CDR3 is 11 residues. The CDR3 DNA is TGTGCCAGTCAGAACTACAATGAGCAGTTCTTC. It specifies CASQNYNEQFF.

This chain uses TRBV5-6 with TRBJ1-3; 7 bases agree with TRBD1. The V and J ends lost 3 bases and 0 bases, in that order; junction bases with no gene match: 9. Germline values: CDR1 SGHDT, CDR2 YYEEEE. CDR3 length: 17 residues. This CDR3 reads CASSSNRGSYSGNTIYF. CDR3 DNA: TGTGCCAGCAGCTCTAACAGGGGTTCCTACTCTGGAAACACCATATATTTT.

The rearrangement links TRBV4-2 to TRBJ2-5; 10 bases are shared with TRBD2. Germline assignment: CDR1 LGHNA and CDR2 YNFKEQ. The V and J ends lost 1 base and 4 bases, in that order; junction bases with no gene match: 6. This CDR3 has 16 amino acids. CDR3 amino acids: CASSQAASGGVETQYF. The CDR3 DNA reads as TGTGCCAGCAGCCAAGCGGCTAGCGGGGGAGTAGAGACCCAGTACTTC.

The rearrangement uses TRBV6-5 and TRBJ2-2, with D possibly matching TRBD1 (5 bases). The V gene lost 5 bases and the J gene lost 3 bases, with 13 bases spanning the gap. There are 15 residues in the CDR3. In germline, CDR1 is MNHEY, CDR2 SVGAGI. In DNA, the CDR3 is TGTGCCAGCAGTCCCGAACGACAGTACACCGGGGAGCTGTTTTTT. Residues: CASSPERQYTGELFF.

V usage is TRBV3-1 (or the pseudogene TRBV3-2) and J usage is TRBJ2-3; TRBD1 agrees at 8 bases. From germline, CDR1 is LGHDT and CDR2 YNNKEL (reference sequence). Unmatched junction bases numbered 6, after V lost 2 bases and J lost 2 bases. The CDR3 covers 16 residues. CDR3 coding DNA: TGTGCCAGCAGCCAACTCGGACAGGGACTCACAGATACGCAGTATTTT. This gives the protein CASSQLGQGLTDTQYF.

The chain couples TRBV19 to TRBJ2-7; TRBD1 aligns across 9 bases. The CDR3 is 15 amino acids. The V segment lost 3 bases and the J segment 3 bases; nucleotides outside the gene matches: 6. CDR1 and CDR2 from the germline V gene are LNHDA and SQIVND (reference sequence). In DNA, the CDR3 is TGTGCCAGTAGTATGACCGGGACAGGGCTCTACGAGCAGTACTTC. It is translated as CASSMTGTGLYEQYF. Supplemented by reference TRBV19 and TRBJ2-7, the full variable domain reads DGGITQSPKYLFRKEGQNVTLSCEQNLNHDAMYWYRQDPGQGLRLIYYSQIVNDFQKGDIAEGYSVSREKKESFPLTVTSAQKNPTAFYLCASSMTGTGLYEQYFGPGTRLTVT.

The chain uses TRBV28 and TRBJ2-7, with TRBD2 as a possible D gene (7 bases). CDR1 is MDHEN, CDR2 SYDVKM, per germline. V was trimmed by 7 bases and J by 5 bases, leaving 21 bases between them. The length of the CDR3 is 15 residues. CDR3 residues: CASTIGGRAIHEQYF. The CDR3 DNA sequence: TGTGCCAGCACCATAGGGGGGAGGGCGATCCACGAGCAGTACTTC.

The rearrangement joins TRBV6-5 to TRBJ1-1; D is undetermined. V lost 2 bases and J lost 1, with 14 bases in between. CDR1 and CDR2 from the germline V gene are MNHEY and SVGAGI. This CDR3 comprises 16 residues. The CDR3 sequence: CASSYGDRGGNTEAFF. CDR3 bases: TGTGCCAGCAGTTACGGAGATAGAGGCGGGAACACTGAAGCTTTCTTT.

This clone appeared a single time. V and J are TRBV5-4 and TRBJ2-7, with TRBD1 matching over 8 bases. The length of the CDR3 is 15 residues. Germline lookup yields CDR1 SGHNT and CDR2 YYREEE (reference sequence). J was trimmed by 6 bases and V by 4 bases; bases with no gene match: 12. The CDR3 reads CASSRDRSSAGEQYF. In nucleotides, the CDR3 is TGTGCCAGCAGCAGGGACAGGTCGTCGGCTGGCGAGCAGTACTTC.

This chain joins TRBV20-1 and TRBJ2-3; D not certain. Per germline, CDR1 DFQATT and CDR2 SNEGSKA (reference sequence). With 2 bases removed from V and 3 bases from J, the gap between germline ends came to 3 bases. The CDR3 has 11 amino acids. The CDR3 region has the DNA TGCAGTGCTAGATTAACAGATACGCAGTATTTT. Encoded protein: CSARLTDTQYF.

This clone has a single count. DNA for the CDR3: TGTGCCAGCAGCCTCCTCCAGGGCCACCAAGAGACCCAGTACTTC. It codes for CASSLLQGHQETQYF. The chain has TRBV3-1 (or the pseudogene TRBV3-2) and TRBJ2-5, with a tentative D call TRBD1 (5 bases). Germline V lookup: CDR1 LGHDT, CDR2 YNNKEL (reference sequence). The CDR3 contains 15 residues. Trimming took 4 bases from V and 0 from J, leaving 12 bases between them.

This chain's CDR3 is CASRDYTGGNTEAFF. The CDR3 coding sequence is TGTGCCAGCAGGGATTACACAGGGGGGAACACTGAAGCTTTCTTT. The chain carries TRBV6-5 and TRBJ1-1; 8 bases are shared with TRBD1. V lost 6 bases and J lost 1; bases outside the gene matches: 7. Germline CDR1 and CDR2: MNHEY and SVGAGI. This CDR3 is 15 amino acids long.

This chain links TRBV19 with TRBJ1-5; 7 bases fit TRBD1. Germline V CDR1 and CDR2: LNHDA, SQIVND (reference sequence). This CDR3 has 14 amino acids. Losses at the gene ends were 9 bases for V and 2 bases for J; bases not matched to a gene: 7. The CDR3 loop reads CASMPGTGNQPQHF. CDR3 nucleotide sequence: TGTGCCAGCATGCCCGGGACAGGCAATCAGCCCCAGCATTTT.

The chain carries TRBV7-8 and TRBJ2-1, with TRBD2 identical over 11 bases. The V gene end was trimmed by 2 bases and the J gene end by 8 bases; junction bases not matched to a gene: 8. The CDR3 covers 16 residues. Germline-derived CDR1 and CDR2 are SGHVS and FQNEAQ. CDR3 residues: CASSLRGLAAWDEQFF. The CDR3 DNA is TGTGCCAGCAGCTTAAGGGGACTAGCGGCTTGGGATGAGCAGTTCTTC.

The chain joins TRBV6-5 to TRBJ1-4; no firm D call. The V gene's germline CDR1 is MNHEY and CDR2 SVGAGI. V was cut by 6 bases and J by 5 bases, with 13 bases left in between. The CDR3 loop spans 14 amino acids. CDR3 in DNA: TGTGCCAGCAGGGACTCGTCGGAGAATGAAAAACTGTTTTTT. Encoded protein: CASRDSSENEKLFF.

The gene calls are TRBV5-1 and TRBJ2-2, with 14 bases that match TRBD2. The CDR3 has 20 residues. Germline V gene data show CDR1 as SGHRS and CDR2 as YFSETQ. V lost 4 bases and J lost 4; bases outside the gene matches: 15. CDR3 residues: CASSRGTSGGIVIGTGELFF. CDR3 DNA: TGCGCCAGCAGCCGCGGGACTAGCGGGGGAATCGTCATAGGCACCGGGGAGCTGTTTTTT.

V usage is TRBV9 and J usage is TRBJ1-2; possible D gene TRBD1, 6 bases. The V and J ends lost 0 bases and 7 bases respectively, with 16 bases between them. This CDR3 spans 15 amino acids. CDR1 SGDLS and CDR2 YYNGEE come from the germline V gene. The CDR3 loop reads CASSVGGQGWSGYTF. CDR3 sequence (DNA): TGTGCCAGCAGCGTAGGGGGTCAGGGGTGGTCTGGCTACACCTTC.

The V and J genes are TRBV10-1 and TRBJ1-1; 8 bases are shared with TRBD1. The junction had 4 bases not matched to a gene; V was cut back by 2 bases and J by 11 bases. The CDR3 consists of 12 residues. Germline V lookup: CDR1 WNHNN, CDR2 SYGVQD (reference sequence). The CDR3 is CASSEGQGAAFF. In DNA, the CDR3 is TGCGCCAGCAGTGAGGGGCAGGGGGCTGCTTTCTTT.

This chain links TRBV5-1 with TRBJ1-4; 7 positions match TRBD1. After removal of 2 bases from V and 6 bases from J, the junction contained 4 bases not matched to a gene. The CDR3 spans 14 residues. Germline loops: CDR1 SGHRS, CDR2 YFSETQ. The CDR3 loop is CASSFGTADEKLFF. The CDR3 DNA sequence: TGCGCCAGCAGCTTCGGGACAGCGGATGAAAAACTGTTTTTT.

V and J are TRBV27 and TRBJ1-4; no firm D call. Between the trimmed V and J ends, which lost 4 bases and 4 bases, there was a span of 16 bases. The CDR3 spans 16 residues. The germline V gene has CDR1 MNHEY and CDR2 SMNVEV (reference sequence). The CDR3 sequence: CASSSQRTYRNEKLFF. The CDR3 DNA follows: TGTGCCAGCAGTTCCCAGCGGACGTACCGTAATGAAAAACTGTTTTTT.

The J gene is TRBJ2-7, the V gene TRBV6-2 or TRBV6-3, with 11 bases aligning to TRBD2. CDR1 and CDR2 from the germline V gene are MNHEY and SVGEGT. This CDR3 has 15 residues. V dropped 3 bases and J dropped 2; count of bases not matched to a gene: 3. CDR3 bases: TGTGCCAGCAGTTATGATAGCGGGAGGGCCTACGAGCAGTACTTC. It encodes CASSYDSGRAYEQYF.

This chain joins TRBV15 and TRBJ2-5; D unclear. Germline V gives CDR1 LNHNV, CDR2 YYDKDF (reference sequence). The CDR3 extends over 17 amino acids. Trimming took 0 bases from V and 5 from J, leaving 19 bases between them. This CDR3 is CATSRDEMSRFGETQYF. CDR3 DNA: TGTGCCACCAGCAGAGATGAAATGAGTCGATTCGGGGAGACCCAGTACTTC.

The gene calls are TRBV10-3 and TRBJ2-7, with 13 positions matching TRBD2. The CDR3 extends over 17 amino acids. The J segment lost 6 bases and the V segment lost 0 bases, leaving 8 bases of the junction unmatched. The germline gives CDR1 ENHRY, CDR2 SYGVKD. The CDR3 reads CAISESIPGLAGFEQYF. CDR3 bases: TGTGCCATCAGTGAGTCCATCCCGGGACTAGCGGGGTTCGAGCAGTACTTC.

The rearrangement links TRBV5-1 to TRBJ1-1; tentative D call: TRBD1 (6 bases). The CDR3 consists of 14 residues. V was trimmed by 2 bases and J by 4 bases, leaving 12 bases between them. CDR1 SGHRS and CDR2 YFSETQ come from the germline V gene. CDR3 amino acids: CASSFTGGPTEAFF. DNA for the CDR3: TGCGCCAGCAGCTTTACTGGGGGCCCCACTGAAGCTTTCTTT.

The chain links TRBV28 to TRBJ2-3; D possibly corresponds to TRBD1 (6 bases). CDR1 MDHEN and CDR2 SYDVKM come from the germline V gene. The CDR3 loop spans 16 amino acids. V shed 3 bases and J shed 4 bases, with 17 bases lying between them. The CDR3 spells CASSFPGRGGPDTQYF. DNA of the CDR3: TGTGCCAGCAGTTTCCCAGGCAGGGGTGGTCCAGATACGCAGTATTTT.

The gene calls are TRBV5-1 and TRBJ1-1; D unclear. The CDR3 extends over 13 amino acids. Trimming removed 4 bases from V and 4 bases from J, with 11 bases in between. CDR1 and CDR2 (germline): SGHRS, YFSETQ. In nucleotides, the CDR3 is TGCGCCAGCAGCCTGACGTGGAGCACTGAAGCTTTCTTT. This encodes CASSLTWSTEAFF.